A single sample is the source of the 6 T cell receptor beta chains below, sequenced in a study of T-cell reconstitution after alpha-beta-depleted transplantation in children. Unique molecular identifiers were incorporated during preparation of the TCRbeta library. Each CDR3 protein is one row after TCRdb ran MiXCR on the PCR reads. The sample lists 300,000 to 350,000 distinct CDR3 sequences, around 25% occurring once. The source material was PBMCs, mostly from graft donor cells, sampled 180 days after TCRalphabeta/CD19-depleted stem cell transplant. All receptors derive from a male patient aged 10 to 17 who had a stem cell transplant for acute lymphoblastic leukemia, so the T cells may come from the graft donor.

This clonotype appeared a few times. The chain is built from TRBV11-3 and TRBJ2-7, with a weak D call TRBD2 (6 bases). Germline loops: CDR1 SGHNT, CDR2 YENEEA. This CDR3 comprises 14 residues. Between the trimmed V and J ends, which lost 6 bases and 2 bases, there was a span of 14 bases. In DNA, the CDR3 is TGTGCCAGCAGTGCGGGCGGGACCACCTACGAGCAGTACTTC. Residues: CASSAGGTTYEQYF.

This chain joins TRBV10-3 and TRBJ2-7, with 12 bases that match TRBD2. V was pared by 6 bases and J by 5 bases, with 8 bases of the junction left unmatched. Germline V CDR1 and CDR2: ENHRY, SYGVKD. This CDR3 contains 15 residues. The CDR3 DNA follows: TGTGCCATCAGGGTTGCTAGCGGGAGGGACGACGAGCAGTACTTC. It translates to CAIRVASGRDDEQYF.

This clonotype was seen ten or more times. The gene calls are TRBV12-3 or TRBV12-4 and TRBJ2-2; 7 nucleotides match TRBD2. The V and J ends lost 4 bases and 1 base, in that order; junction bases with no gene match: 3. CDR3 length: 15 amino acids. In DNA, the CDR3 is TGTGCCAGCAGTTGGGGCGGGAGGAACACCGGGGAGCTGTTTTTT. Translated, it gives CASSWGGRNTGELFF.

This clonotype has a handful of counts. This sequence joins TRBV29-1 and TRBJ2-1, with 8 positions matching TRBD1. Germline V gene data show CDR1 as SQVTM and CDR2 as ANQGSEA. This CDR3 contains 14 residues. Losses at the gene ends were 8 bases for V and 0 bases for J; bases not matched to a gene: 6. This CDR3 reads CSTRQGFSYNEQFF. For the CDR3, the DNA is TGCAGCACACGACAGGGGTTCTCCTACAATGAGCAGTTCTTC.

The rearrangement joins TRBV25-1 to TRBJ2-2, with D uncertain. Trimming took off 5 bases at V and 6 bases at J, with 10 bases between the two ends. The CDR3 totals 13 residues. Germline-derived CDR1 and CDR2 are MGHDK and SYGVNS. The CDR3 loop is CASSSRLPGELFF. CDR3 bases: TGTGCCAGCAGTTCCAGGCTGCCCGGGGAGCTGTTTTTT.

This chain connects TRBV20-1 to TRBJ2-1, with a tentative D call TRBD2 (6 bases). The V end was cut by 4 bases, the J end by 3 bases, with 16 bases between. This CDR3 is built from 15 residues. CDR1 is DFQATT, CDR2 SNEGSKA, per germline (reference sequence). The CDR3 DNA follows: TGCAGTGCTACTTATCCACTAGCTATCTACAATGAGCAGTTCTTC. Its protein is CSATYPLAIYNEQFF.